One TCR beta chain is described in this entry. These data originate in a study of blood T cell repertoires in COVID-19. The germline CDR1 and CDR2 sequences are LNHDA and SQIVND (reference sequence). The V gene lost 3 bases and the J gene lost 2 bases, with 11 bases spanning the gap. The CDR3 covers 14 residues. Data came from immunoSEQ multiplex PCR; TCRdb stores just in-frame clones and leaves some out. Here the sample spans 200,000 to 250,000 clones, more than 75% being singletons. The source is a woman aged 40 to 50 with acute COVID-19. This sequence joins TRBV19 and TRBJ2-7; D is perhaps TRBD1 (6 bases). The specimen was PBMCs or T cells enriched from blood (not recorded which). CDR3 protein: CASSIGRGTYEQYF. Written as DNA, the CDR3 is TGTGCCAGTAGTATCGGCAGGGGCACCTACGAGCAGTACTTC.